The 2 T cell receptor beta chains below come from one sample, sequenced in a study of blood T cell repertoires in COVID-19. The protocol was immunoSEQ multiplex PCR, while the TCRdb copy is restricted to in-frame clones and leaves out a portion. The sample has fewer than 400,000 clones, about 86% seen once; the top ten hold 2.5% to 3.5%. The specimen was peripheral blood. These receptors were taken from a young man with active or convalescent COVID-19.

The chain uses TRBV30 and TRBJ2-3; TRBD1 aligns across 7 bases. The CDR3 spans 13 residues. V trimming: 2 bases; J trimming: 4 bases; junction bases outside the gene matches: 3. Looked up from germline, CDR1 is GTSNPN and CDR2 is SVGIG (reference sequence). The CDR3 here is CAWSRQGSDTQYF. The CDR3 DNA reads TGTGCCTGGAGTCGACAGGGATCAGATACGCAGTATTTT. The full variable domain, with the rest looked up from reference TRBV30 and TRBJ2-3, is SQTIHQWPATLVQPVGSPLSLECTVEGTSNPNLYWYRQAAGRGLQLLFYSVGIGQISSEVPQNLSASRPQDRQFILSSKKLLLSDSGFYLCAWSRQGSDTQYFGPGTRLTVL.

The chain carries TRBV4-3 and TRBJ1-1; D is perhaps TRBD1 (5 bases). Germline assignment: CDR1 LGHNA and CDR2 YSLEER. This CDR3 has 14 amino acids. The V end was cut by 1 base, the J end by 3 bases, with 9 bases between. The CDR3 loop reads CASSQGARDTEAFF. The CDR3 DNA sequence: TGCGCCAGCAGCCAAGGGGCCAGGGACACTGAAGCTTTCTTT.